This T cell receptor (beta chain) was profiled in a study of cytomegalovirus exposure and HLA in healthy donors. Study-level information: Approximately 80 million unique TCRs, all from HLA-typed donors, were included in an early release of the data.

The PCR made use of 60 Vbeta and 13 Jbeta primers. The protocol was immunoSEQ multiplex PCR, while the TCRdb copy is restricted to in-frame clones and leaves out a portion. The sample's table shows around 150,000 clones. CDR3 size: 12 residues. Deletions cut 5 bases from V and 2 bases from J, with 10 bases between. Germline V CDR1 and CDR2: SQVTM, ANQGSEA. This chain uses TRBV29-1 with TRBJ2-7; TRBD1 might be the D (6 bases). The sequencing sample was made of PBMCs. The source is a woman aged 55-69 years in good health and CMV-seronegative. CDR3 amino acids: CSVLDRAYEQYF. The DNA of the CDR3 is TGCAGCGTTCTGGACAGAGCCTACGAGCAGTACTTC.